This T cell receptor (beta chain) was retrieved from a study of beta chain features in type 1 diabetes (dated by TCRdb to 2016 to 2018). For context, the study as a whole: No differences in mean age, gender distribution, total cell number or subset yield were found between patients and healthy donors. A total of around 110,000,000 sorted cells were examined across all samples, and a strong correlation was observed between cell number per subset and RNA yield. The study compared the TCRB repertoires of sorted circulating CD4+ T cell subsets in recently diagnosed type 1 diabetes patients with those in matched healthy donors. Regulatory and stem cell-like memory subsets were isolated from only 8 patients and about 8 healthy donors, whereas naive and central memory subsets came from all 28 donors.

Each donor gave one peripheral blood draw, roughly 0.11 L on average, collected into heparinised tubes. Naive, central memory, regulatory and stem cell-like memory CD4+ T cells were sorted on a BD FACSAria II using a panel including CD45RO, CCR7, CD25, CD127, CD95 and CD27. Purity was above 95% for every sorted population. PBMCs were isolated right away by Lymphoprep density gradient centrifugation and were stained directly, without culture. So that batch effects would be minimized, each experiment stained and sorted samples in pairs, pairing one healthy donor with one patient. The V and J ends are trimmed by 4 bases and 6 bases, leaving 13 bases between them. CDR1 and CDR2 (SQVTM, ANQGSEA) derive from the germline V gene. From cysteine to phenylalanine, the CDR3 is 12 amino acids long. Here the CDR3 DNA is all that survives: 36 bases in frame from base 1. What the research found in general, with its limitations: Because cDNA rather than genomic DNA was sequenced, highly expressing activated cells could have been over-represented, although no difference in activation and CD3 levels was found between groups. PCR may preferentially amplify shorter templates, but because patient and control samples were amplified and corrected together, any resulting skew would affect both groups equally. At VDJ recombination sites, patients with type 1 diabetes made fewer insertions and deleted more nucleotides, a pattern implying thymic rearrangement abnormalities. A moderate but significant shortening of TCRB CDR3 length was observed in type 1 diabetes patients in all four CD4+ subsets. Naive, central memory and regulatory TCRB repertoires appeared more similar among patients than among healthy donors. Only small numbers of individuals were included in the HLA sub-analyses, which left unresolved whether HLA type had any influence on TCRB rearrangement.

All of the isolated RNA was reverse transcribed with the High Capacity cDNA Reverse Transcription Kit, so expressed TCRB transcripts were sequenced. Deep immunoSEQ sequencing was performed on naive, central memory and regulatory T cell samples, with an average of roughly 4 million total reads per sample. After sorted cells were lysed in RLT buffer, RNA was extracted with DNase-treated RNeasy Micro or Mini kits, with the choice depending on cell number. To prevent cross-contamination, every cell subset was processed on its own, while patient and healthy donor samples were processed together. TCRB sequences were amplified from cDNA with the immunoSEQ multiplex PCR, producing 87-bp fragments spanning the CDR3 region. Amplicons were sequenced on the Illumina HiSeq platform. In the original analysis: PCR bias was computationally corrected using synthetic template baselines, reads within Hamming distance 2 were collapsed, and singletons that could not be merged were discarded. By aligning reads against IMGT, V, D and J genes, CDR3 length, and insertions or deletions at six rearrangement sites were assigned. Within each subset, clonotype counts were normalized to sorted cell number, and only after that were true diversity and Gini coefficients computed with the tcR R package. Repertoire sharing was quantified using the overlap coefficient calculated on TCRB nucleotide sequences. As a proxy for the pre-selection repertoire, out-of-frame TCRB sequences from naive cells were analyzed. This is the immuneACCESS table as TCRdb keeps it, with only in-frame sequences that have V and J called. A part of the clones is gone; compared with another copy, unresolved V genes explain less than half, and the rest is unexplained. Clone size and V and J calls were adopted from that table, with D and trimming inferred from the DNA. The sample includes about 230,000 clones, with about 9.3% observed a single time. The ten top clones hold about 0.037% of the sample.

This clone has a handful of counts. It has no known antigen specificity. No base qualities exist here, and no much larger clone lies one base off it. This TCR derives from a woman between 18 and 29 years old in good health. The chain is assembled from TRBV29-1 and TRBJ2-7; possibly the D gene is TRBD2, per 5 matching bases. The specimen was naive CD4+ T cells from blood. The sample's cell subset or site label, in plain terms: true naive CD4+ T cells. This receptor has the CDR3 CSVVTRLGEQYF. The sequence in DNA is TGCAGCGTTGTAACTAGACTGGGCGAGCAGTACTTC.